This TCR beta chain was found in a study of T cell responses to AZD1222 COVID-19 vaccine. Study-wide points: At baseline, seropositivity was found in only six AZD1222 recipients. Donors skewed white British and female; clonal diversity was possibly underestimated. Reports say nearly half of spike-specific TCRs go after unmutated variant regions.

The CDR3 spans 14 residues. V was pared by 0 bases and J by 5 bases, with 10 bases between. Per the germline V gene, CDR1 is MNHEY and CDR2 is SVGAGI. Using immunoSEQ multiplex PCR, the repertoire was profiled, and TCRdb retains in-frame clones only, with some absent. Of roughly 100,000 clones detected, roughly 89% appear once; the ten largest clones hold under 50%. About this clone itself: Its target is not known.

This sample comprised peripheral blood, obtained on day 0 of AZD1222 vaccination. This sequence originates from an adult in good health. The genes are TRBV6-5 and TRBJ1-2; no reliable D call. Here the CDR3 reads CASSYSQVTYGYTF. CDR3 bases: TGTGCCAGCAGTTACTCCCAGGTGACATATGGCTACACCTTC.